This T cell receptor (beta chain) was retrieved from a study of prognosis after radiotherapy for stage I lung cancer. Study background: Each patient with non-small cell lung cancer was deemed medically inoperable. Points from the study as a whole: The study found lower Shannon entropy after stereotactic body radiation therapy in patients who developed distant metastases.

Comments on this clonotype: Antigen specificity is unknown. A far larger clone is only one base removed, so a read error is likely.

The CDR3 length is 13 residues. CDR1 SNHLY and CDR2 FYNNEI come from the germline V gene. Trimming removed 10 bases at V and 4 bases at J, with 16 bases between. Genomic DNA was subjected to two-round multiplex PCR for amplification of TCR beta CDR3. Primers targeting each individual TRBV and TRBJ gene were applied in first-round PCR. The authors ran second-round PCR with universal primers. A single record per CDR3 protein comes from TCRdb applying MiXCR to the multiplex PCR reads. The profile shows about 59,000 distinct CDR3 sequences, around 27% of them singletons. The source is a donor of 50 years or more with non-small cell lung cancer. This chain links TRBV2 with TRBJ2-5; weak D call: TRBD2 (6 bases). Sample: PBMCs, taken before or after stereotactic body radiation therapy (not recorded which). The CDR3: CAISAGTGETQYF. As DNA, the CDR3 is TGTGCCATCAGCGCCGGGACTGGAGAGACCCAGTACTTC.